This TCR beta chain is drawn from a study of blood T cells in healthy people across ages. Study-wide results and caveats: Shifts in expanded clonotypes may have been confounded by donor CMV status, which was unknown.

For every donor, a draw yielded 7.5 to 10 milliliters of peripheral blood. This CDR3 spans 17 amino acids. V gave up 2 bases and J gave up 5 bases, with 20 bases separating them. Germline CDR1 reads MDHEN; CDR2 reads SYDVKM. Concerning this clonotype: Its antigen remains unknown.

It was with a sample-barcoded 5' primer and a J-beta primer mix that a second PCR of about 7 to 12 cycles was run. Tagging of each cDNA molecule was performed by a template-switch adaptor with 12 random nucleotides. Every individual sample yielded 3 million or more paired-end reads (each containing CDR3). TCRdb re-called the 5' RACE reads through MiXCR, storing one row per CDR3 protein. The table lists 1.5 million to 1.8 million distinct CDR3 sequences, under 55% of them singletons. The sequenced material came from blood. This TCR was sampled from a woman aged 18-29 years in good health. This rearrangement joins TRBV28 to TRBJ2-3; a weak D match, TRBD2 (6 bases). The CDR3 DNA follows: TGTGCCAGCAGTTTACTAAGAACGGGAGCCACTGAAGATACGCAGTATTTT. Translation gives CASSLLRTGATEDTQYF.